This record covers a single T cell receptor (beta chain). Its antigen is still unknown. This specimen belongs to a study of cytomegalovirus exposure and HLA in healthy donors. Across the study: T cells numbering around 180 million yielded 95 million to 140 million unique TCR beta sequences in an earlier analysis. General study points: When presence/absence was analysed, sequencing depth was taken to be roughly uniform across donors. In vitro data verified three CMV-associated chains as specific for CMV antigens.

This PCR relied on a set of 60 Vbeta primers and 13 Jbeta primers. In the original workflow: Later work found 65 million to 100 million unique TCR beta chains, with roughly 11 million shared. Sequenced by immunoSEQ multiplex PCR; TCRdb stores in-frame clones only, minus some. The V and J calls and the clone size are those of that table, but D and trimming were determined from the DNA. Among around 190,000 clones listed, 86% were seen once. Germline lookup yields CDR1 MDHEN and CDR2 SYDVKM. The CDR3 is made up of 15 amino acids. Trimming took off 5 bases at V and 7 bases at J, with 18 bases between the two ends.

The rearrangement uses TRBV28 and TRBJ1-5, with a tentative D call TRBD1 (6 bases). The sample was PBMCs. The TCR was taken from a woman aged 25-40 years in good health and CMV-seronegative. CDR3 in DNA: TGTGCCAGCAGTCCCCTTTCCGGGGGGCGACAGCCCCAGCATTTT. It translates to CASSPLSGGRQPQHF.